The clone carrying this TCR beta chain was observed a handful of times. As yet, its antigen is unknown. TCRdb called the RT-PCR reads again in MiXCR, with one record for every CDR3 protein. This sample has 150,000 to 200,000 distinct CDR3 sequences, with approximately 11% found just once. This CDR3 has 14 amino acids. From germline, CDR1 is SGHKS and CDR2 YYEKEE (reference sequence). Trimming removed 2 bases from V and 3 bases from J, with 11 bases in between. This sample was included in a study of response to subunit inactivated influenza vaccine. Study-level findings and limits: Every seasonal influenza vaccination brings in few new T cells, the authors suggested.

This chain links TRBV5-5 with TRBJ1-1; D gene ambiguous. Sequenced here: non-naive T cells sorted from PBMCs, sampled about 40 days after vaccination. The clonotype comes from a man in his fifties who received an inactivated influenza vaccine. Here the CDR3 reads CASSFGVEHTEAFF. The CDR3 DNA reads as TGTGCCAGCAGCTTTGGCGTCGAGCACACTGAAGCTTTCTTT.